What follows are 21 T cell receptor beta chains derived from one specimen sequenced in a study of T cell responses to AZD1222 COVID-19 vaccine. Sequencing used immunoSEQ multiplex PCR; TCRdb keeps in-frame clones, though not all of them. The profile shows about 140,000 clones, about 93% of them singletons. The sample was peripheral blood, taken 28 days after the second AZD1222 dose. These receptors all come from an adult who received the AZD1222 COVID-19 vaccine.

The chain carries TRBV13 and TRBJ1-2, with D unresolved. This CDR3 is 13 amino acids long. Germline CDR1 and CDR2: PRHDT and FYEKMQ (reference sequence). Trimming pared 5 bases from V and 8 bases from J, leaving 15 bases between. CDR3 in amino acids: CASSPAVGRGYTF. The CDR3 nucleotides are TGTGCCAGCAGCCCGGCGGTTGGCAGGGGCTACACCTTC. The full variable domain, in which reference TRBV13 and TRBJ1-2 provide the parts outside the CDR3, is AAGVIQSPRHLIKEKRETATLKCYPIPRHDTVYWYQQGPGQDPQFLISFYEKMQSDKGSIPDRFSAQQFSDYHSELNMSSLELGDSALYFCASSPAVGRGYTFGSGTRLTVV.

The V call is TRBV3-1 (or the pseudogene TRBV3-2), the J call TRBJ2-7; D ambiguous. V lost 3 bases and J lost 0, with 9 bases in between. The CDR3 runs to 14 residues. CDR1 and CDR2 (germline): LGHDT, YNNKEL (reference sequence). Here the CDR3 DNA reads TGTGCCAGCAGCCAGGTGAGGAGCTCCTACGAGCAGTACTTC. Translating gives CASSQVRSSYEQYF.

The chain couples TRBV19 to TRBJ2-3; 14 bases line up with TRBD2. Germline CDR1 is LNHDA and CDR2 is SQIVND (reference sequence). J gave up 5 bases and V 7 bases, and 8 bases lay outside the gene matches. This CDR3 region has 16 residues. CDR3 coding DNA: TGTGCCAGTATATACGGACTAGCGGGGGGATTAGATACGCAGTATTTT. Translation: CASIYGLAGGLDTQYF.

This sequence joins TRBV6-5 and TRBJ2-7, with 8 bases fitting TRBD1. Per germline, CDR1 MNHEY and CDR2 SVGAGI. V gave up 4 bases and J gave up 2 bases; unmatched junction bases: 7. This CDR3 is built from 15 residues. CDR3 amino acids: CASSSGQGPAYEQYF. In nucleotides, the CDR3 is TGTGCCAGCAGTTCCGGACAGGGACCGGCCTACGAGCAGTACTTC.

V and J are TRBV5-5 and TRBJ1-3; D unclear. Trimming stripped 0 bases from V and 0 bases from J, with 7 bases between. This CDR3 region has 15 residues. The germline V gene encodes CDR1 SGHKS and CDR2 YYEKEE (reference sequence). The CDR3 region is CASSLEGLSGNTIYF. In DNA, the CDR3 is TGTGCCAGCAGCTTGGAGGGCCTCTCTGGAAACACCATATATTTT.

The genes are TRBV12-3 or TRBV12-4 and TRBJ1-5; D gene uncertain. With 7 bases removed from V and 3 bases from J, the gap between germline ends came to 7 bases. The CDR3 spans 12 residues. The CDR3 sequence: CASMVYNQPQHF. The CDR3 DNA follows: TGTGCCAGCATGGTTTACAATCAGCCCCAGCATTTT.

This rearrangement joins TRBV14 to TRBJ2-3; possibly TRBD1 for D (6 bases). CDR3 size: 17 residues. Germline V gives CDR1 SGHDN, CDR2 FVKESK. Trimming shortened V by 1 base and J by 2 bases, and 16 bases separated the two germline ends. The CDR3: CASSQAGRGNYTDTQYF. The DNA of the CDR3 is TGTGCCAGCAGCCAAGCTGGCAGGGGTAATTACACAGATACGCAGTATTTT.

This clone was picked up one time. The gene calls are TRBV5-4 and TRBJ2-6; no definite D call. Germline lookup yields CDR1 SGHNT and CDR2 YYREEE (reference sequence). Between the trimmed V and J ends, which lost 0 bases and 0 bases, there was a span of 10 bases. This CDR3 has 17 residues. The CDR3 loop is CASSLGGASSGANVLTF. As DNA, the CDR3 is TGTGCCAGCAGCTTGGGCGGTGCCTCCTCTGGGGCCAACGTCCTGACTTTC.

The chain carries TRBV9 and TRBJ2-1; TRBD1 aligns across 9 bases. The CDR3 has 16 residues. The germline gives CDR1 SGDLS, CDR2 YYNGEE. V dropped 1 base and J dropped 4; count of bases not matched to a gene: 6. The chain's CDR3 is CASSVTGTGRYNEQFF. The CDR3 DNA reads as TGTGCCAGCAGCGTAACCGGGACAGGGAGGTACAATGAGCAGTTCTTC.

This clone showed up just once. This chain uses TRBV3-1 (or the pseudogene TRBV3-2) with TRBJ2-5; D is possibly TRBD1 (6 bases). V shed 0 bases and J shed 4 bases, with 9 bases lying between them. The CDR3 is 14 residues long. Germline-derived CDR1 and CDR2 are LGHDT and YNNKEL (reference sequence). CDR3 residues: CASSQDGQTETQYF. The DNA for the CDR3 is TGTGCCAGCAGCCAAGACGGACAGACAGAGACCCAGTACTTC.

This clone was seen a single time. This chain joins TRBV6-5 and TRBJ1-2, with TRBD1 as a possible D gene (5 bases). Trimming took off 2 bases at V and 7 bases at J, with 11 bases between the two ends. The CDR3 spans 13 residues. The germline CDR1 and CDR2 sequences are MNHEY and SVGAGI. CDR3 loop: CASSYAGKSGYTF. As DNA, the CDR3 is TGTGCCAGCAGTTACGCAGGGAAAAGTGGCTACACCTTC.

This chain joins TRBV7-9 and TRBJ2-3; 7 bases are shared with TRBD1. Trimming cost V 5 bases and J 12 bases; bases outside gene matches: 8. CDR3 length: 12 residues. CDR1 is SEHNR and CDR2 is FQNEAQ in the germline V gene (reference sequence). The CDR3 sequence is CASSSRDSLQYF. CDR3 sequence (DNA): TGTGCCAGCAGCAGCCGGGACAGCCTTCAGTATTTT.

This chain joins TRBV3-1 (or the pseudogene TRBV3-2) and TRBJ1-2; D uncertain. V was shortened by 4 bases and J by 3 bases, with 15 bases between the two germline ends. The CDR3 consists of 15 residues. Germline assignment: CDR1 LGHDT and CDR2 YNNKEL (reference sequence). CDR3 nucleotide sequence: TGTGCCAGCAGCCTGCGCCTAGGTTTTGACTATGGCTACACCTTC. It translates to CASSLRLGFDYGYTF.

The chain couples TRBV6-2 or TRBV6-3 to TRBJ2-7; D perhaps matches TRBD1 (6 bases). The V end was cut by 0 bases, the J end by 5 bases, with 14 bases between. In germline, CDR1 is MNHEY, CDR2 SVGEGT. CDR3 size: 15 residues. In nucleotides, the CDR3 is TGTGCCAGCAGTTACTCGTCAAACAGGGCCCACGAGCAGTACTTC. This gives the protein CASSYSSNRAHEQYF.

The rearrangement joins TRBV5-8 to TRBJ1-4; no firm D call. This CDR3 spans 15 amino acids. V was clipped by 0 bases and J by 5 bases, with 11 bases between them. The germline CDR1 and CDR2 sequences are SGHTS and YDEGEE. CDR3 nucleotides: TGTGCCAGCAGCTTGGGGAGGGAATCCAATGAAAAACTGTTTTTT. This translates into CASSLGRESNEKLFF.

V gene TRBV5-1 combines with J gene TRBJ1-2; 7 bases map to TRBD1. The length of the CDR3 is 15 residues. J was trimmed by 0 bases and V by 5 bases; bases with no gene match: 7. CDR1 SGHRS and CDR2 YFSETQ come from the germline V gene. The CDR3 DNA reads TGCGCCAGCAGATGGACAGGCGACCCTAACTATGGCTACACCTTC. It encodes CASRWTGDPNYGYTF.

The CDR3 DNA follows: TGTGCCAGCCAAAGAGGGAACACTGAAGCTTTCTTT. Residues: CASQRGNTEAFF. This chain joins TRBV3-1 (or the pseudogene TRBV3-2) and TRBJ1-1; D not resolved. Germline assignment: CDR1 LGHDT and CDR2 YNNKEL (reference sequence). This CDR3 contains 12 residues. V lost 8 bases to trimming and J lost 1 base, with 8 bases between them.

The J gene is TRBJ1-1, the V gene TRBV19; D possibly corresponds to TRBD1 (6 bases). Germline V gene lookup returns CDR1 LNHDA and CDR2 SQIVND (reference sequence). The CDR3 is 14 residues long. The germline V and J ends were trimmed by 4 bases and 5 bases, with 14 bases remaining between them. The CDR3 reads CASSTQGIGTEAFF. CDR3 sequence (DNA): TGTGCCAGTAGTACTCAGGGGATCGGGACTGAAGCTTTCTTT.

This chain connects TRBV5-4 to TRBJ2-4; 14 positions match TRBD2. Per germline, CDR1 SGHNT and CDR2 YYREEE (reference sequence). This CDR3 spans 20 amino acids. V was clipped by 2 bases and J by 4 bases; unmatched bases: 14. The CDR3 coding sequence is TGTGCCAGCAGCTTACGACGAGGGACTAGCGGGGGCCCGGGGAAAAACATTCAGTACTTC. It encodes CASSLRRGTSGGPGKNIQYF.

This chain connects TRBV3-1 (or the pseudogene TRBV3-2) to TRBJ2-5; 8 bases line up with TRBD2. Germline CDR1 reads LGHDT; CDR2 reads YNNKEL (reference sequence). The CDR3 sequence is 15 residues long. The junction had 4 bases not matched to a gene; V was cut back by 4 bases and J by 0 bases. The CDR3 is CASSPKLADQETQYF. In DNA form, the CDR3 reads TGTGCCAGCAGCCCGAAACTAGCGGACCAAGAGACCCAGTACTTC.

V gene TRBV7-3 combines with J gene TRBJ2-3, with 13 bases aligning to TRBD2. The germline V gene has CDR1 SGHTA and CDR2 FQGTGA. Germline trimming cut 4 bases from V and 8 bases from J; bases unmatched to any gene: 3. The CDR3 extends over 14 amino acids. The CDR3 reads CASSSTSGGATQYF. DNA for the CDR3: TGTGCCAGCAGCTCCACTAGCGGGGGGGCTACGCAGTATTTT.